This T cell receptor (beta chain) was identified in a study of blood T cell repertoires in COVID-19. Study overall: Sample material is recorded as cDNA or gDNA derived from T cells, B-cell-depleted T cells, or PBMCs.

Germline lookup yields CDR1 MDHEN and CDR2 SYDVKM. The CDR3 spans 13 residues. Trimming pared 6 bases from V and 8 bases from J, leaving 16 bases between. Original handling: Researchers report that nucleated cell counts were estimated from reference gene primer amplification. Assay: immunoSEQ multiplex PCR; the TCRdb copy retains only in-frame clones and omits some. The V and J calls and clone size come from that table; D and trimming were worked out from the DNA. Of about 190,000 clones detected, 80% to 90% appear once; the ten largest clones hold approximately 10%. The TCR comes from a woman of 80 years or more with COVID-19, enrolled during active disease. Sequenced sample: peripheral blood. V and J are TRBV28 and TRBJ1-2; D is perhaps TRBD1 (5 bases). The CDR3 sequence is CASRTRGVRGYTF. The DNA for the CDR3 is TGTGCCAGCAGGACGCGGGGGGTTCGGGGCTACACCTTC.